The present T cell receptor (beta chain) was sequenced within a study of a mutant IDH1 vaccine in newly diagnosed glioma. Study context: The V12 visit happened in week 35, and the V13 visit happened in week 47.

Time point indicated: week 47, end of study. The content of each vaccine dose was 300 ug of mutant IDH1 20-mer peptide, and topical imiquimod accompanied it. New WHO grade 3 or 4 astrocytomas that were IDH1-mutant and ATRX-lost occurred in the donors. There are 15 residues in the CDR3. V lost 0 bases and J lost 3, with 10 bases in between. The germline CDR1 and CDR2 sequences are SGDLS and YYNGEE. Comments on this clone: The antigen is unknown.

Using immunoSEQ multiplex PCR, the repertoire was profiled, and TCRdb retains in-frame clones only, with some absent. The table lists about 94,000 clones, 85% to 90% of them singletons. This receptor was identified in a woman between 50 and 59 years old with glioma. The sequencing used PBMCs, collected from a glioma patient whose treatment included an IDH1 peptide vaccine. The rearrangement joins TRBV9 to TRBJ2-1, with D perhaps TRBD1 (5 bases). The CDR3 protein is CASSVGGADYNEQFF. In DNA form, the CDR3 reads TGTGCCAGCAGCGTAGGTGGGGCAGACTACAATGAGCAGTTCTTC.